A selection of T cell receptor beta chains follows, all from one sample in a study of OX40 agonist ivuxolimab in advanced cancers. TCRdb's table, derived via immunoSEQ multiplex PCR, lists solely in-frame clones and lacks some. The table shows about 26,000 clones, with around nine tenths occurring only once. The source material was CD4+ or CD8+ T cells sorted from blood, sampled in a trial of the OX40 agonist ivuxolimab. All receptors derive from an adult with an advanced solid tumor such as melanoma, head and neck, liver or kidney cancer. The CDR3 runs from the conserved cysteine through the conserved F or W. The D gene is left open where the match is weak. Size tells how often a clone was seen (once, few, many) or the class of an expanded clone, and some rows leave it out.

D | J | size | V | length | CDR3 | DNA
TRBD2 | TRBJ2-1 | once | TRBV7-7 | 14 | CASSRTLAGAEQFF | TGTGCCAGCAGCCGGACCTTAGCGGGGGCTGAGCAGTTCTTC
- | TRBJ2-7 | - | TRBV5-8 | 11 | CASSFNYEQYF | TGTGCCAGCAGCTTTAACTACGAGCAGTACTTC
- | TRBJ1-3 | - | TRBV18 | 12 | CASEEGGNTIYF | TGTGCCAGCGAAGAAGGTGGAAACACCATATATTTT
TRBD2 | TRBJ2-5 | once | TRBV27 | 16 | CASSLRLAGEKETQYF | TGTGCCAGCAGCCTCAGACTAGCGGGGGAAAAAGAGACCCAGTACTTC
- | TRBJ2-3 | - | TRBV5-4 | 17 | CASSLRGIAWGTDTQYF | TGTGCCAGCAGCTTGAGGGGAATAGCGTGGGGCACAGATACGCAGTATTTT
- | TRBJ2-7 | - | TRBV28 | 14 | CASTPPGHGYEQYF | TGTGCCAGCACCCCCCCCGGGCACGGCTACGAGCAGTACTTC
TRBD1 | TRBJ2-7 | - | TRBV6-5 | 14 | CASSPGQGASEQYF | TGTGCCAGCAGTCCAGGACAGGGGGCGAGTGAGCAGTACTTC
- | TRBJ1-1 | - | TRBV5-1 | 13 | CASSLDLGTEAFF | TGCGCCAGCAGCTTGGACTTAGGGACTGAAGCTTTCTTT
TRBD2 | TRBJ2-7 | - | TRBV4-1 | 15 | CASSLTGTSSYEQYF | TGCGCCAGCAGCCTGACCGGGACTAGCTCCTACGAGCAGTACTTC
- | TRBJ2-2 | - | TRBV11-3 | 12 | CASSTSSAELFF | TGTGCCAGCAGCACCTCCAGTGCGGAGCTGTTTTTT
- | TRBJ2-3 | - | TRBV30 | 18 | CAWSVLFPPGQNTDTQYF | TGTGCCTGGAGTGTACTTTTCCCACCCGGACAGAACACAGATACGCAGTATTTT
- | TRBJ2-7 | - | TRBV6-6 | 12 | CASSPLAYEQYF | TGTGCCAGCAGCCCCCTCGCCTACGAGCAGTACTTC
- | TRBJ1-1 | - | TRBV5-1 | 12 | CASRGKGPEAFF | TGCGCCAGCAGAGGCAAGGGCCCTGAAGCTTTCTTT
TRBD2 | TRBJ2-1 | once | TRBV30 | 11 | CAWRGGVEQFF | TGTGCCTGGAGGGGGGGGGTGGAGCAGTTCTTC
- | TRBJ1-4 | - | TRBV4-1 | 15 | CASSLRDTSDEKLFF | TGCGCCAGCAGCCTAAGGGACACATCAGACGAAAAACTGTTTTTT
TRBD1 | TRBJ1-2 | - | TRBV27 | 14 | CASSSGTGIYGYTF | TGTGCCAGCAGTTCCGGGACAGGAATCTATGGCTACACCTTC
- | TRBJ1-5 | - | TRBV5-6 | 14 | CASSLGPGNQPQHF | TGTGCCAGCAGCTTGGGTCCGGGTAATCAGCCCCAGCATTTT
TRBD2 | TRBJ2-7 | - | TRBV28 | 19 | CASSLMVGTSFSSSYEQYF | TGTGCCAGCAGTTTAATGGTTGGGACTAGCTTCTCAAGCTCCTACGAGCAGTACTTC
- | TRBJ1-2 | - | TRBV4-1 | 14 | CASSQVGGEEGYTF | TGCGCCAGCAGCCAAGTGGGCGGGGAGGAGGGCTACACCTTC
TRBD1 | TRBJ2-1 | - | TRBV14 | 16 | CASSQIGQGLWNEQFF | TGTGCCAGCAGCCAGATCGGACAGGGTTTGTGGAATGAGCAGTTCTTC
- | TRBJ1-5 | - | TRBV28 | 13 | CASSDPDNQPQHF | TGTGCCAGCAGTGATCCGGACAATCAGCCCCAGCATTTT
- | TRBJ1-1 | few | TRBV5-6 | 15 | CASSLGGQGSTEAFF | TGTGCCAGCAGCTTGGGGGGCCAAGGGAGCACTGAAGCTTTCTTT
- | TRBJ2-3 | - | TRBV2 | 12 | CASSHREYTQYF | TGTGCCAGCAGCCACAGGGAGTATACGCAGTATTTT
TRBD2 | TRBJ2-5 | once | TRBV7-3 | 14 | CASSSLAGEETQYF | TGTGCCAGCAGCTCCTTAGCGGGGGAAGAGACCCAGTACTTC
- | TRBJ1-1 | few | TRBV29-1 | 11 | CSVDKGVEAFF | TGCAGCGTTGATAAAGGAGTAGAAGCTTTCTTT
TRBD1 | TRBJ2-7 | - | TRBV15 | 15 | CATRSPGQGSYEQYF | TGTGCCACCAGGTCCCCGGGACAGGGTTCCTACGAGCAGTACTTC
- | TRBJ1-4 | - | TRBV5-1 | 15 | CASSLGGWGNEKLFF | TGCGCCAGCAGCTTAGGCGGATGGGGTAATGAAAAACTGTTTTTT
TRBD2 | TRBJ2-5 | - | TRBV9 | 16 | CASSVLGLAGDETQYF | TGTGCCAGCAGCGTTTTGGGACTAGCGGGAGACGAGACCCAGTACTTC
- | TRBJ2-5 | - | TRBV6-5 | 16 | CASSYLVGGPRETQYF | TGTGCCAGCAGTTACCTGGTGGGGGGGCCCCGAGAGACCCAGTACTTC
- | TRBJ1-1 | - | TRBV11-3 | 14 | CASSLVPGNTEAFF | TGTGCCAGCAGCTTAGTCCCGGGGAACACTGAAGCTTTCTTT
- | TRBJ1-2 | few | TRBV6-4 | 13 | CASSYLGVDGYTF | TGTGCCAGCAGTTACTTAGGGGTCGATGGCTACACCTTC
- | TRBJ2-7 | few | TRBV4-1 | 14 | CASSLNRGSVEQYF | TGCGCCAGCAGCCTCAACCGGGGGTCCGTCGAGCAGTACTTC